Listed below are T cell receptor beta chains from one sample, sequenced in a study of blood T cell repertoires in COVID-19. Sequencing was performed with immunoSEQ multiplex PCR; in TCRdb, only in-frame clones are kept and a portion is missing. The sample includes some 160,000 clones, approximately 90% of them seen just once. The sequencing sample was made of peripheral blood. Receptors were obtained from a woman aged 60-70 years with active COVID-19. Each CDR3 is given with its conserved first and last residue. Fields, in order: D gene, CDR3 length, J gene, clone size, V gene, CDR3 DNA, CDR3 protein. The D gene is left open where the match is weak. Size is stated for part of the rows, as once, few or many counts, or as a class when the clone is expanded.

- | 15 | TRBJ1-2 | - | TRBV28 | TGTGCCAGCAGTCCAGACCGCGGGTACTCCTATGGCTACACCTTC | CASSPDRGYSYGYTF
TRBD2 | 19 | TRBJ2-1 | - | TRBV19 | TGTGCCAGTAGTGGTTACGGGACTAGCGGGAGTCGGGGAATCAATGAGCAGTTCTTC | CASSGYGTSGSRGINEQFF
TRBD1 | 15 | TRBJ1-5 | - | TRBV27 | TGTGCCAGCAGTTTAGAGGCAGGGGGCAGGCAGCCCCAGCATTTT | CASSLEAGGRQPQHF
TRBD1 | 13 | TRBJ2-7 | - | TRBV27 | TGTGCCAGCAGAGGGACAGGGGGCTACGAGCAGTACTTC | CASRGTGGYEQYF
- | 13 | TRBJ2-7 | - | TRBV15 | TGTGCCACCAGCAGACAGGGATCCCCCGAGCAGTACTTC | CATSRQGSPEQYF
- | 12 | TRBJ2-5 | - | TRBV7-2 | TGTGCCAGCAGCTTAATGGGGCAGACCCAGTACTTC | CASSLMGQTQYF
- | 16 | TRBJ2-3 | - | TRBV11-3 | TGTGCCAGCAGCTCGGGGGATTCCTGGGGACTAGATACGCAGTATTTT | CASSSGDSWGLDTQYF
- | 12 | TRBJ1-6 | once | TRBV30 | TGTGCCTGGACCGACGGTGGCCAGGGCCTCCACTTT | CAWTDGGQGLHF
- | 11 | TRBJ2-5 | - | TRBV5-1 | TGCGCCAGCAGTCTCCAAGAGACCCAGTACTTC | CASSLQETQYF
- | 16 | TRBJ1-3 | - | TRBV3-1/TRBV3-2 | TGTGCCAGCAGCCAAGGCGGGGGAACAACTGGAAACACCATATATTTT | CASSQGGGTTGNTIYF
- | 12 | TRBJ2-1 | - | TRBV7-3 | TGTGCGTCGCGGCAAGGGGGCAATGAGCAGTTCTTC | CASRQGGNEQFF
- | 15 | TRBJ1-3 | - | TRBV3-1/TRBV3-2 | TGTGCCAGCAGCCACAGAACAATCGCTGGAAACACCATATATTTT | CASSHRTIAGNTIYF
TRBD2 | 16 | TRBJ2-3 | - | TRBV28 | TGTGCCAGCAGTCCCCTGGCGGGAGGAACTACTAATACGCAGTATTTT | CASSPLAGGTTNTQYF
TRBD2 | 14 | TRBJ2-3 | - | TRBV2 | TGTGCCAGCCGGTGGACTAGCGGCACAGATACGCAGTATTTT | CASRWTSGTDTQYF
- | 16 | TRBJ2-1 | - | TRBV28 | TGTGCCAGCAGCCCCGTCAAGTCCAGGTTTAACAATGAGCAGTTCTTC | CASSPVKSRFNNEQFF
TRBD1 | 14 | TRBJ1-1 | - | TRBV28 | TGTGCCAGCAGAACAGGGGGCGGAAACACTGAAGCTTTCTTT | CASRTGGGNTEAFF
TRBD2 | 16 | TRBJ2-1 | - | TRBV11-1 | TGTGCCAGCAGCTTAACCCTAAGCGGGAGGTTCAATGAGCAGTTCTTC | CASSLTLSGRFNEQFF
- | 13 | TRBJ1-2 | - | TRBV9 | TGTGCCAGCAGCGTAGAGGGCAGGGGAGGCTACACCTTC | CASSVEGRGGYTF
TRBD2 | 15 | TRBJ2-3 | - | TRBV28 | TGTGCCAGCAGTCCGGGGGGGGATTGGTCGAATACGCAGTATTTT | CASSPGGDWSNTQYF